The sequence of this T cell receptor (beta chain) was determined in a study of blood T cell repertoires in COVID-19. Original methodology: Estimated nucleated cell counts came from reference gene primer amplification. Method: immunoSEQ multiplex PCR; TCRdb's copy keeps in-frame clones and lacks some. D and trimming were read from the DNA, whereas the V and J calls and clone size are those reported in that table. The sample includes 86,000 or so clones, about 95% of them seen just once. What was sequenced was peripheral blood. This TCR was recovered from a human donor with active COVID-19. The donor label of this sample is uncertain.

CDR3 in amino acids: CASSKAGLNNSPLHF. DNA for the CDR3: TGTGCCAGCAGCAAAGCTGGGCTAAATAATTCACCCCTCCACTTT. This chain joins TRBV21-1 and TRBJ1-6; the table calls TRBD1, which could not be checked here. TRBV21-1 is deemed a pseudogene. The CDR3 runs 15 residues.